The 3 T cell receptor beta chains reported below all come from one sample, sequenced in a study of T cells in Graves' hyperthyroidism and ophthalmopathy. Researchers amplified the TCR beta CDR3 regions from RNA transcripts. First-round RT-PCR targeting the TCR CDR3 was performed with the HTBI primer set. TCRdb re-called the multiplex PCR reads with MiXCR, one entry per CDR3 protein. The table includes 250,000 to 300,000 distinct CDR3 sequences, 13% to 15% detected once. The sequenced sample consisted of blood. Receptor source: a middle-aged woman with Graves' hyperthyroidism that later progressed to Graves' ophthalmopathy.

On this clonotype itself: Given a much more abundant clone one base away, this may be a read error. V usage is TRBV12-3 or TRBV12-4 and J usage is TRBJ2-7; 11 bases align to TRBD2. V lost 5 bases to trimming and J lost 9 bases; unmatched junction nucleotides: 18. This CDR3 is 17 amino acids long. The CDR3 coding sequence is TGTGCCAGCAGTCGTTCATTGTTAGCGGGAGGGCCTCGAGGGCAGTACTTC. Protein sequence: CASSRSLLAGGPRGQYF.

This clonotype was recorded at least ten times. This chain connects TRBV20-1 to TRBJ2-2; 11 nucleotides align to TRBD2. Per the germline V gene, CDR1 is DFQATT and CDR2 is SNEGSKA (reference sequence). The V segment lost 3 bases and the J segment 1 base; nucleotides outside the gene matches: 4. The CDR3 is 16 residues long. The CDR3 region has the DNA TGCAGTGCTAGTCCGGGGACTAGCGGGAACACCGGGGAGCTGTTTTTT. It codes for CSASPGTSGNTGELFF.

This clonotype was counted between two and nine times. This chain joins TRBV5-4 and TRBJ2-7, with D possibly being TRBD1 (5 bases). The length of the CDR3 is 13 residues. Germline V lookup: CDR1 SGHNT, CDR2 YYREEE (reference sequence). Deletions cut 5 bases from V and 6 bases from J, with 15 bases between. The CDR3 region is CASSSSPGFEQYF. As DNA, the CDR3 is TGTGCCAGCAGTTCCTCTCCAGGGTTCGAGCAGTACTTC.